A single sample gave rise to the 6 T cell receptor beta chains below, sequenced in a study of control samples from healthy donors and cancer patients. Only in-frame clones appear in the TCRdb table, and some are missing; sequencing was by immunoSEQ multiplex PCR. The sample comprises more than 80,000 clones, approximately 95% of which are singletons, and over 8% rests with the top ten. The specimen sequenced was blood. The receptors stem from a young man in good health.

The rearrangement joins TRBV7-9 to TRBJ2-2; TRBD2 might be the D (5 bases). V lost 5 bases and J 4 bases, leaving 20 bases between the germline ends. The CDR3 consists of 17 residues. Germline CDR1 reads SEHNR; CDR2 reads FQNEAQ (reference sequence). In DNA form, the CDR3 reads TGTGCCAGCAGCGCCTCCGGGATCTCGGGCAGCACCGGGGAGCTGTTTTTT. It is translated as CASSASGISGSTGELFF.

The chain employs TRBV12-3 or TRBV12-4 and TRBJ2-3; the D is unclear. This CDR3 is built from 13 residues. Trimming removed 6 bases from V and 6 bases from J, with 13 bases in between. In nucleotides, the CDR3 is TGTGCCAGCAGACGCAACGACGTGGATACGCAGTATTTT. It encodes CASRRNDVDTQYF.

This rearrangement joins TRBV4-2 to TRBJ1-6; 7 nucleotides align to TRBD1. The CDR3 runs 14 residues. CDR1 is LGHNA, CDR2 YNFKEQ, per germline. With V trimmed by 0 bases and J by 7 bases, 0 bases remained unmatched. CDR3 residues: CASSQETGNSPLHF. The CDR3 DNA sequence: TGTGCCAGCAGCCAAGAGACAGGGAATTCACCCCTCCACTTT.

The chain links TRBV9 to TRBJ1-3; D possibly corresponds to TRBD1 (6 bases). Per germline, CDR1 SGDLS and CDR2 YYNGEE. V lost 3 bases and J lost 4, with 17 bases in between. The CDR3 is made up of 16 amino acids. CDR3 nucleotides: TGTGCCAGCAGCGGAGGGACACCCGACCTAGGAAACACCATATATTTT. Encoded protein: CASSGGTPDLGNTIYF.

The V gene is TRBV25-1, the J gene TRBJ1-2; possibly TRBD1 for D (6 bases). V gave up 0 bases and J gave up 5 bases, with 7 bases separating them. The CDR3 has 13 amino acids. Germline CDR1 reads MGHDK; CDR2 reads SYGVNS. CDR3 amino acids: CASSEYGQYGYTF. In DNA form, the CDR3 reads TGTGCCAGCAGTGAATATGGACAGTATGGCTACACCTTC.

The chain is built from TRBV6-1 and TRBJ1-2; no reliable D call. Trimming stripped 0 bases from V and 4 bases from J, with 6 bases between. The CDR3 has 13 amino acids. Looked up from germline, CDR1 is MNHNS and CDR2 is SASEGT. CDR3 sequence: CASSEATPYGYTF. The CDR3 coding sequence is TGTGCCAGCAGTGAAGCGACACCCTATGGCTACACCTTC.